The 8 T cell receptor beta chains in this list originate from one sample, sequenced in a study of shared clonotypes between healthy human individuals. Here immunoSEQ multiplex PCR was the method, and the copy in TCRdb shows in-frame clones only, minus some. Found here are 2,100,000 or so clones, approximately 94% of them singletons; the top ten hold over 0.1%. Sequenced sample: naive CD4+ T cells sorted from blood. The subset is: CD45RA+ positively selected. The origin of the receptors is a young man in good health.

The V and J genes are TRBV10-3 and TRBJ2-7, with TRBD2 matching over 8 bases. The CDR3 totals 16 residues. Germline V gene data show CDR1 as ENHRY and CDR2 as SYGVKD. The V gene end was trimmed by 4 bases and the J gene end by 0 bases; junction bases not matched to a gene: 8. The CDR3 is CAISGGLAGRSYEQYF. CDR3 nucleotide sequence: TGTGCCATCAGTGGGGGGCTAGCGGGCCGCTCCTACGAGCAGTACTTC.

On this clone: Other DNA variants within this sample encode the same CDR3. The chain has TRBV15 and TRBJ2-7; no reliable D call. Trimming cost V 0 bases and J 4 bases, with 10 bases left between them. The CDR3 has 14 residues. In germline, CDR1 is LNHNV, CDR2 YYDKDF (reference sequence). The DNA of the CDR3 is TGTGCCACCAGCAGAGATAGGGTAGCATACGAGCAGTACTTC. Encoded protein: CATSRDRVAYEQYF.

This sequence joins TRBV11-1 and TRBJ2-7; D gene ambiguous. Between the trimmed V and J ends, which lost 2 bases and 4 bases, there was a span of 12 bases. This CDR3 contains 14 residues. Germline CDR1 and CDR2: SGHAT and FQDESV (reference sequence). CDR3: CASSLYSPEYEQYF. DNA for the CDR3: TGTGCCAGCAGCTTATACAGTCCAGAATACGAGCAGTACTTC.

This chain connects TRBV28 to TRBJ2-2, with unresolved D. From germline, CDR1 is MDHEN and CDR2 SYDVKM. Trimming cost V 4 bases and J 2 bases, with 8 bases left between them. The CDR3 totals 14 residues. The chain's CDR3 is CASSSRFNTGELFF. For the CDR3, the DNA is TGTGCCAGCAGTTCTCGATTTAACACCGGGGAGCTGTTTTTT. The whole variable domain, remainder taken from reference TRBV28 and TRBJ2-2, is DVKVTQSSRYLVKRTGEKVFLECVQDMDHENMFWYRQDPGLGLRLIYFSYDVKMKEKGDIPEGYSVSREKKERFSLILESASTNQTSMYLCASSSRFNTGELFFGEGSRLTVL.

The rearrangement uses TRBV5-1 and TRBJ2-3, with TRBD1 matching over 7 bases. The germline gives CDR1 SGHRS, CDR2 YFSETQ. This CDR3 spans 14 amino acids. With 5 bases clipped from V and 2 bases from J, the junction kept 5 bases outside the gene matches. CDR3: CASSPDRDTDTQYF. As DNA, the CDR3 is TGCGCCAGCAGTCCCGACAGGGACACAGATACGCAGTATTTT.

This rearrangement joins TRBV5-8 to TRBJ1-6; 10 bases match TRBD1. The CDR3 runs 20 residues. Germline lookup yields CDR1 SGHTS and CDR2 YDEGEE. Trimming cost V 0 bases and J 0 bases; bases outside gene matches: 9. The CDR3 region is CASSLEAGTGVSSYNSPLHF. The CDR3 DNA sequence: TGTGCCAGCAGCTTGGAAGCGGGGACAGGGGTTAGCTCCTATAATTCACCCCTCCACTTT. The full variable domain, completed using reference TRBV5-8 and TRBJ1-6, is EAGVTQSPTHLIKTRGQQATLRCSPISGHTSVYWYQQALGLGLQFLLWYDEGEERNRGNFPPRFSGRQFPNYSSELNVNALELEDSALYLCASSLEAGTGVSSYNSPLHFGNGTRLTVT.

This clone came up once. The gene calls are TRBV1 and TRBJ2-3; the table's D gene call, TRBD2, was not cross checked with the DNA. TRBV1 is classified as a pseudogene. The CDR3 sequence is 16 residues long. In DNA, the CDR3 is TGCACCAGCAGCCAATCTAGGCTAGCGAGCACAGATACGCAGTATTTT. Residues: CTSSQSRLASTDTQYF.

Remarks on this clone: The sample has other DNA sequences that encode this CDR3 too. This chain's CDR3 is CASSFDRGNTGELFF. The CDR3 region has the DNA TGTGCCAGCAGCTTTGACAGGGGGAACACCGGGGAGCTGTTTTTT. J is TRBJ2-2 and V is TRBV5-6; 8 nucleotides match TRBD1. V was pared by 2 bases and J by 1 base, with 1 base of the junction left unmatched. The CDR3 runs to 15 residues. Germline values: CDR1 SGHDT, CDR2 YYEEEE.